The source of this T cell receptor beta chain is a study of T cells in Graves' hyperthyroidism and ophthalmopathy. The CDR3 length is 17 residues. J was trimmed by 6 bases and V by 5 bases; bases with no gene match: 14. Germline V gene lookup returns CDR1 SGHAT and CDR2 FQNNGV. It was RNA transcripts that yielded the amplified TCR beta CDR3 regions. The HTBI set primed first-round TCR CDR3 RT-PCR. TCRdb reprocessed the multiplex PCR reads via MiXCR and lists one record per CDR3 protein. The repertoire holds around 400,000 distinct CDR3 sequences, more than 15% seen once, with 25% to 35% in the top ten. In making diagnoses, clinical symptoms, serum thyroxine and TRAb, thyroid ultrasound and orbital computed tomography were all used. The sample holds many counts of this clonotype.

This receptor was identified in a young woman with Graves' hyperthyroidism that later progressed to Graves' ophthalmopathy. The specimen was blood. The chain uses TRBV11-2 and TRBJ2-4; 9 bases map to TRBD2. The CDR3 reads CASSLNLAGAVVNIQYF. CDR3 bases: TGTGCCAGCAGCCTAAACTTAGCGGGAGCGGTCGTAAACATTCAGTACTTC.